The present T cell receptor beta chain was sequenced within a study of circulating and synovial CD4+ cells in juvenile arthritis. General observations from the study: Traditional Vbeta family usage analysis missed the pathogenic-like versus bulk difference.

With regard to this clone: The antigen remains unidentified.

Method: immunoSEQ multiplex PCR; TCRdb's copy keeps in-frame clones and lacks some. The sample records 35,000 or so clones, 90% to 95% being singletons. Patients with active juvenile idiopathic arthritis donated these samples. CDR3 size: 15 residues. V trimming: 0 bases; J trimming: 4 bases; junction bases outside the gene matches: 6. Germline CDR1 SGHNT, CDR2 YYREEE (reference sequence). Material for sequencing was CD4+ T cells from blood. V and J are TRBV5-4 and TRBJ1-1, with 7 bases fitting TRBD1. The TCR comes from a human donor with juvenile idiopathic arthritis. The CDR3 region is CASSLVGGQATEAFF. CDR3 sequence (DNA): TGTGCCAGCAGCTTGGTTGGCGGACAGGCCACTGAAGCTTTCTTT.